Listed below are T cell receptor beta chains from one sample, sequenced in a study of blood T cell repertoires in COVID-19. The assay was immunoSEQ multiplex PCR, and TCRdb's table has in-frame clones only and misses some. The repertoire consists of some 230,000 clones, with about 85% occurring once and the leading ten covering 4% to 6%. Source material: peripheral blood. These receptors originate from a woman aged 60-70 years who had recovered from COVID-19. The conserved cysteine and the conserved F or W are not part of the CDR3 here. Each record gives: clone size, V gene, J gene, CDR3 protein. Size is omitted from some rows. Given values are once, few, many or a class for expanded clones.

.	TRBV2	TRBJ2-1	ASREGGGLAGREQF
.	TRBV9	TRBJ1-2	ASSARDISAYGYT
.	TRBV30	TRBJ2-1	AWSGGLAGGLHSYNEQF
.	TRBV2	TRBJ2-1	ASTGGWDNEQF
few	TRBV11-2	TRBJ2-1	ASSTRGLAGDNEQF
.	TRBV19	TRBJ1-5	ASSIGTGGYYQPQH
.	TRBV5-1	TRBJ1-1	ASSLEGRGTEAF
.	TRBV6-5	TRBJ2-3	ASSPQLARTDTQY
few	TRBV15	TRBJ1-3	ATSRGGPGNTIY
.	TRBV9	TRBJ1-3	ASSEWTGGDTIY
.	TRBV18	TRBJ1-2	ASSPETGGGYT
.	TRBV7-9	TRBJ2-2	ASSPPGSNTGELF
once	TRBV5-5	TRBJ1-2	ASSSTLGRGWGYT
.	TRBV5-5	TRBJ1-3	ASSRTLYSGNTIY
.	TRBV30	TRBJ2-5	AWSEGDSRETQY
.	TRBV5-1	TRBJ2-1	ASSLRLAPAGVTGDEQF
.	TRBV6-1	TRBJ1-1	ASSENLAF
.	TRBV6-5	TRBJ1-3	ASRGFSGNTIY
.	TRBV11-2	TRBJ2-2	ASSFPTAGGPDGELF
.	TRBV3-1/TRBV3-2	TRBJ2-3	ASSPSGGALQY
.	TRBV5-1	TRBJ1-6	ASSDRVRSPLH
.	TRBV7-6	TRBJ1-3	ASSSLSGWADRSGNTIY